These 7 T cell receptor beta chains share one sample of origin, sequenced in a study of blood T cell repertoires in COVID-19. Profiling relied on immunoSEQ multiplex PCR, and the TCRdb table lists in-frame clones only, not all of them. The profile covers nearly 350,000 clones, with about 90% appearing a single time and about 0.93% taken by the ten largest. The sequencing sample was made of PBMCs or T cells enriched from blood (not recorded which). These receptors came from a woman in her twenties or thirties who had recovered from COVID-19.

The V and J genes are TRBV19 and TRBJ1-6, with a weak D call TRBD1 (5 bases). Germline CDR1 and CDR2: LNHDA and SQIVND (reference sequence). V gave up 5 bases and J gave up 0 bases, with 17 bases separating them. The CDR3 is made up of 18 amino acids. CDR3 DNA: TGTGCCAGTAGTGGAATGACAGTTACGAGCTCCTATAATTCACCCCTCCACTTT. Encoded protein: CASSGMTVTSSYNSPLHF. Full variable domain (remainder filled in from reference TRBV19 and TRBJ1-6): DGGITQSPKYLFRKEGQNVTLSCEQNLNHDAMYWYRQDPGQGLRLIYYSQIVNDFQKGDIAEGYSVSREKKESFPLTVTSAQKNPTAFYLCASSGMTVTSSYNSPLHFGNGTRLTVT.

The gene calls are TRBV19 and TRBJ2-7, with 14 bases fitting TRBD2. This CDR3 has 18 residues. V shed 4 bases, J shed 2 bases, and the junction held 10 bases outside the gene matches. The germline V gene has CDR1 LNHDA and CDR2 SQIVND (reference sequence). The CDR3: CASSKGLAGDVGPYEQYF. CDR3 DNA: TGTGCCAGTAGTAAGGGACTAGCGGGGGACGTGGGTCCCTACGAGCAGTACTTC. The complete variable domain, with remaining parts taken from reference TRBV19 and TRBJ2-7, reads DGGITQSPKYLFRKEGQNVTLSCEQNLNHDAMYWYRQDPGQGLRLIYYSQIVNDFQKGDIAEGYSVSREKKESFPLTVTSAQKNPTAFYLCASSKGLAGDVGPYEQYFGPGTRLTVT.

This chain joins TRBV10-3 and TRBJ1-5, with a weak D call TRBD1 (6 bases). Trimming removed 6 bases at V and 7 bases at J, with 13 bases between. The CDR3 has 13 amino acids. Germline assignment: CDR1 ENHRY and CDR2 SYGVKD. This chain's CDR3 is CAIRAGVGQPQHF. CDR3 DNA: TGTGCCATCAGGGCAGGGGTAGGACAGCCCCAGCATTTT.

The chain recombines TRBV4-1 with TRBJ2-2; D uncertain. From germline, CDR1 is MGHRA and CDR2 YSYEKL. The V end was cut by 0 bases, the J end by 5 bases, with 4 bases between. This CDR3 is built from 13 residues. CDR3 protein: CASSQELTGELFF. The CDR3 bases are TGCGCCAGCAGCCAAGAGTTAACCGGGGAGCTGTTTTTT.

This clone was detected only a few times. The chain employs TRBV6-1 and TRBJ1-1; unclear D gene. This CDR3 is 16 amino acids long. Trimming took off 0 bases at V and 6 bases at J, with 17 bases between the two ends. Germline-derived CDR1 and CDR2 are MNHNS and SASEGT. The CDR3 is CASSEARQRGWAEAFF. The CDR3 nucleotides are TGTGCCAGCAGTGAAGCCAGGCAGCGAGGGTGGGCTGAAGCTTTCTTT.

The CDR3 DNA sequence: TGTGCCAGCTCACCAGGGACATCGGTGCCCTACGAGCAGTACTTC. The encoded protein is CASSPGTSVPYEQYF. The chain employs TRBV18 and TRBJ2-7; tentative D call: TRBD1 (6 bases). The germline V gene encodes CDR1 KGHSH and CDR2 LQKENI. This CDR3 has 15 amino acids. Trimming shortened V by 2 bases and J by 2 bases, and 13 bases separated the two germline ends.

This chain uses TRBV27 with TRBJ2-1; 11 bases agree with TRBD1. From germline, CDR1 is MNHEY and CDR2 SMNVEV (reference sequence). This CDR3 region has 15 residues. V lost 5 bases, J lost 7 bases, and 7 bases stayed unmatched. DNA of the CDR3: TGTGCCAGCAGTCCGGGGACAGGGGGTCCGAATGAGCAGTTCTTC. Translated, it gives CASSPGTGGPNEQFF.